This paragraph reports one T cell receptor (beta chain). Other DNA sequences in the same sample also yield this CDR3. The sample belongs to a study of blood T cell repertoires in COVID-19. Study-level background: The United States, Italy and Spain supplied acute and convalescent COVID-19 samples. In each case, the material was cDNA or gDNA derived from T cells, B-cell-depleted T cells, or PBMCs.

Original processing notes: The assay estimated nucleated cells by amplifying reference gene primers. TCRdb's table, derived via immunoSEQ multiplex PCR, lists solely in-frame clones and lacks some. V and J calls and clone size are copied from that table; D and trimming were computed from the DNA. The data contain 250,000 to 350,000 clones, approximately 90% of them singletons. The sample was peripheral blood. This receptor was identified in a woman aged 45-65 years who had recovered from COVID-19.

This chain's CDR3 is CASSLEGVGGYTF. CDR3 nucleotide sequence: TGCGCCAGCAGCTTGGAAGGGGTTGGTGGCTACACCTTC. The gene calls are TRBV5-1 and TRBJ1-2; weak D call: TRBD1 (5 bases). The CDR3 totals 13 residues. Trimming removed 0 bases at V and 7 bases at J, with 10 bases between. Germline V lookup: CDR1 SGHRS, CDR2 YFSETQ. Drawing the rest from reference TRBV5-1 and TRBJ1-2, the complete variable domain is KAGVTQTPRYLIKTRGQQVTLSCSPISGHRSVSWYQQTPGQGLQFLFEYFSETQRNKGNFPGRFSGRQFSNSRSEMNVSTLELGDSALYLCASSLEGVGGYTFGSGTRLTVV.